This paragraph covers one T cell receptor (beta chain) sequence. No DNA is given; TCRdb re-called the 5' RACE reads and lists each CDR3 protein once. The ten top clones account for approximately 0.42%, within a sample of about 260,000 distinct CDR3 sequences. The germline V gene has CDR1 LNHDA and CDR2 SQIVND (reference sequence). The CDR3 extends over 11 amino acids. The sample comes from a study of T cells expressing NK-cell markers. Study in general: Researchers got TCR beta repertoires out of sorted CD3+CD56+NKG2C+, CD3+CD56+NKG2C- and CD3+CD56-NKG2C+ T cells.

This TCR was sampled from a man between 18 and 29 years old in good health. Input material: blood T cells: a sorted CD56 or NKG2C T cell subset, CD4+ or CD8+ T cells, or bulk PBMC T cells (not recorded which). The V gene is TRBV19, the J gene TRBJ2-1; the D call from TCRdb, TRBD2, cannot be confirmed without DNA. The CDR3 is CASSAPGLKFF.